This TCR beta chain appears in the sequencing data of a study of T cell responses to AZD1222 COVID-19 vaccine. Whole-study results and caveats: Only a handful of people who got AZD1222 tested seropositive at baseline. Spike-wide vaccine-associated CD4 TCRs dominated at 160-218 and 743-854. Reports indicate that nearly half of spike-specific TCRs are directed at unmutated variant regions. Repertoires were collected only later (after the peak T cell response had occurred).

About this clone: The antigen is not known.

Some clones are missing from TCRdb's copy, which holds only in-frame ones; the method was immunoSEQ multiplex PCR. The sample yields 180,000 or so clones, 94% seen once. The CDR3 is 14 residues long. The V gene lost 4 bases and the J gene lost 4 bases, with 11 bases spanning the gap. The germline V gene encodes CDR1 WNHNN and CDR2 SYGVQD (reference sequence). The TCR originated in an adult in good health. The sequencing here drew on peripheral blood, taken on day 0 of AZD1222 vaccination. The chain couples TRBV10-1 to TRBJ2-1, with D possibly called TRBD1 or TRBD2 (5 bases each). This chain's CDR3 is CASSAGTQYNEQFF. CDR3 DNA: TGCGCCAGCAGTGCCGGGACCCAATACAATGAGCAGTTCTTC.